The rows below give T cell receptor beta chains drawn from one sample of a study of blood T cell repertoires in COVID-19. Clones were read by immunoSEQ multiplex PCR, and TCRdb kept only the in-frame ones, dropping some. The profile covers a few hundred thousand clones, with 86% appearing a single time and 12% taken by the ten largest. Sequencing was performed on peripheral blood. The source is a man older than 75 with acute or convalescent COVID-19. CDR3s include the opening cysteine and the closing phenylalanine or tryptophan. A D gene is named only where the DNA matches it firmly. Some rows mark clone size as missing; the rest say once, few, many or name a class of expanded clone.

J gene	CDR3 length	clone size	V gene	D gene	CDR3 DNA	CDR3 protein
TRBJ2-1	14	once	TRBV12-5	TRBD1	TGTGCTAGTGGGGAGACAGGGGTGGACAATGAGCAGTTCTTC	CASGETGVDNEQFF
TRBJ1-1	14	-	TRBV15	-	TGTGCCACCAGCAGAGATCTAAAGAACACTGAAGCTTTCTTT	CATSRDLKNTEAFF
TRBJ1-4	14	-	TRBV5-1	-	TGCGCCAGCAGCTTAGGAACAGCCAATGAAAAACTGTTTTTT	CASSLGTANEKLFF
TRBJ2-7	15	once	TRBV21-1	-	TGTGCCAGCAGCAAAGTAGCGACAGGGGTACGCGAGCAGTACTTC	CASSKVATGVREQYF
TRBJ1-2	16	once	TRBV7-2	TRBD1	TGTGCCAGCAGCCCCCGTGGACAGGGGGCTGGCTATGGCTACACCTTC	CASSPRGQGAGYGYTF
TRBJ1-2	13	-	TRBV7-2	-	TGTGCCAGCAGCTTAAGGCAGGGCAATGGCTACACCTTC	CASSLRQGNGYTF
TRBJ1-1	15	few	TRBV5-1	-	TGCGCCAGCAGCTTGTCGAGGGTGGGAGACACTGAAGCTTTCTTT	CASSLSRVGDTEAFF
TRBJ1-5	15	-	TRBV7-9	-	TGTGCCAGCAGTTTGTCGGGTGGTGGCAATCAGCCCCAGCATTTT	CASSLSGGGNQPQHF
TRBJ1-2	13	once	TRBV6-2/TRBV6-3	TRBD1	TGTGCCAGCAGCAAACAGGGGAACTATGGCTACACCTTC	CASSKQGNYGYTF
TRBJ1-5	13	-	TRBV3-1/TRBV3-2	-	TGTGCCAGCAGCCTCCAGGGGAAAAGTGGCCAGCATTTT	CASSLQGKSGQHF
TRBJ2-4	17	-	TRBV28	TRBD2	TGTGCCAGCAGCACTAGCGGGGGGGCGGGTGCCAAAAACATTCAGTACTTC	CASSTSGGAGAKNIQYF
TRBJ2-3	14	-	TRBV2	-	TGTGCCAGCAACCTCCAGGGCCGCACAGATACGCAGTATTTT	CASNLQGRTDTQYF
TRBJ1-2	17	-	TRBV7-2	TRBD1	TGTGCCAGCAGCTACGCCCGGGACAGTCTTTGGGTCTATGGCTACACCTTC	CASSYARDSLWVYGYTF
TRBJ1-1	16	-	TRBV6-6	-	TGTGCCAGCAGCCAGTTTTTCAGGGGTCGGTGGACTGAAGCTTTCTTT	CASSQFFRGRWTEAFF
TRBJ1-5	14	-	TRBV4-2	-	TGTGCCAGCAGCCAAGCGGGGGATGATCAGCCCCAGCATTTT	CASSQAGDDQPQHF
TRBJ1-1	13	-	TRBV29-1	-	TGCAGCGTTGAAGATCGGAGGGGCACTGAAGCTTTCTTT	CSVEDRRGTEAFF
TRBJ1-2	13	-	TRBV7-2	-	TGTGCCAGCAGCCCCAACAGGGTAGGCGGCTACACCTTC	CASSPNRVGGYTF
TRBJ1-6	16	few	TRBV19	-	TGTGCCAGTAGTATCTTCCGGGGGAGGGGTAATTCACCCCTCCACTTT	CASSIFRGRGNSPLHF
TRBJ1-5	18	-	TRBV28	TRBD1	TGTGCCAGCAGACTTAGACGGACAGGGAGGGAGGGCAATCAGCCCCAGCATTTT	CASRLRRTGREGNQPQHF
TRBJ2-3	16	-	TRBV6-5	-	TGTGCCAGCAGTTACCTCGGGAGCGCTAGCACAGATACGCAGTATTTT	CASSYLGSASTDTQYF